The 8 T cell receptor beta chains listed next were all sequenced from one sample in a study of somatic mutations in cytotoxic T cells in rheumatoid arthritis. Data came from immunoSEQ multiplex PCR; TCRdb stores just in-frame clones and leaves some out. This table holds 13,000 to 15,000 clones, 72% found once. Sequencing input: CD8+ T cells sorted from blood. These receptors were obtained from an adult with rheumatoid arthritis.

This rearrangement joins TRBV7-8 to TRBJ1-3; TRBD1 agrees at 7 bases. This CDR3 has 16 amino acids. The junction had 9 bases not matched to a gene; V was cut back by 5 bases and J by 2 bases. Germline CDR1 SGHVS, CDR2 FQNEAQ. The CDR3 region is CASSQHRDSTGNTIYF. The CDR3 nucleotides are TGTGCCAGCAGCCAACACCGGGACAGTACTGGAAACACCATATATTTT.

The chain uses TRBV6-5 and TRBJ2-7; 10 bases line up with TRBD2. The CDR3 covers 15 residues. Trimming cost V 2 bases and J 4 bases; bases outside gene matches: 5. The V gene's germline CDR1 is MNHEY and CDR2 SVGAGI. The CDR3 DNA reads TGTGCCAGCAGTTACCGTAGCGGGGGGTTGTACGAGCAGTACTTC. Its translation is CASSYRSGGLYEQYF.

This clone has only one observation. V gene TRBV18 combines with J gene TRBJ2-2, with a possible D match to TRBD2 (6 bases). Between the trimmed V and J ends, which lost 2 bases and 4 bases, there was a span of 14 bases. This CDR3 has 16 amino acids. The germline V gene has CDR1 KGHSH and CDR2 LQKENI. The CDR3 bases are TGTGCCAGCTCACCAGAAGAGCAGGGAGGCACCGGGGAGCTGTTTTTT. Protein product: CASSPEEQGGTGELFF. Full variable domain (remainder filled in from reference TRBV18 and TRBJ2-2): NAGVMQNPRHLVRRRGQEARLRCSPMKGHSHVYWYRQLPEEGLKFMVYLQKENIIDESGMPKERFSAEFPKEGPSILRIQQVVRGDSAAYFCASSPEEQGGTGELFFGEGSRLTVL.

CDR3 coding DNA: TGTGCCAGCTCACGGACAGAGAATGAAAAACTGTTTTTT. Amino acids: CASSRTENEKLFF. The V and J genes are TRBV18 and TRBJ1-4, with D possibly being TRBD1 (6 bases). The V gene's germline CDR1 is KGHSH and CDR2 LQKENI. The V end lost 4 bases, the J end lost 5 bases, and 8 bases lay between the germline ends. The CDR3 contains 13 residues.

This clone has a handful of counts. The chain has TRBV7-9 and TRBJ1-3; D is perhaps TRBD1 (6 bases). This CDR3 region has 16 residues. V lost 1 base to trimming and J lost 6 bases, with 16 bases between them. CDR1 and CDR2 (germline): SEHNR, FQNEAQ (reference sequence). The CDR3 spells CASSLGLGGQENTIYF. The CDR3 DNA is TGTGCCAGCAGCTTAGGACTCGGGGGGCAGGAAAACACCATATATTTT.

This clone was seen more than once but under ten times. This rearrangement joins TRBV27 to TRBJ2-1; D is uncertain. The CDR3 covers 14 residues. V lost 2 bases to trimming and J lost 9 bases, with 14 bases between them. Germline loops: CDR1 MNHEY, CDR2 SMNVEV (reference sequence). Here the CDR3 DNA reads TGTGCCAGCAGTTTACTCTCGGCGGCGGCTGAGCAGTTCTTC. This gives the protein CASSLLSAAAEQFF.

The V gene is TRBV15, the J gene TRBJ2-5, with 8 bases matching TRBD1. V lost 4 bases and J lost 3; bases outside the gene matches: 1. Germline V CDR1 and CDR2: LNHNV, YYDKDF (reference sequence). The CDR3 is 13 amino acids. The CDR3 spells CATSKQGEETQYF. The DNA of the CDR3 is TGTGCCACCAGCAAACAGGGGGAAGAGACCCAGTACTTC. The complete variable domain, with remaining parts taken from reference TRBV15 and TRBJ2-5, reads DAMVIQNPRYQVTQFGKPVTLSCSQTLNHNVMYWYQQKSSQAPKLLFHYYDKDFNNEADTPDNFQSRRPNTSFCFLDIRSPGLGDTAMYLCATSKQGEETQYFGPGTRLLVL.

The V call is TRBV2, the J call TRBJ1-5; weak D call: TRBD1 (5 bases). Looked up from germline, CDR1 is SNHLY and CDR2 is FYNNEI. Trimming left V 0 bases short and J 2 bases short, with 8 bases between. The CDR3 loop spans 15 amino acids. In DNA form, the CDR3 reads TGTGCCAGCAGTGAAGCCGGGGGTCGCAATCAGCCCCAGCATTTT. It yields the protein CASSEAGGRNQPQHF.